Listed here is a single T cell receptor (beta chain). This specimen comes from a study of blood T cell repertoires in COVID-19. Turning to the study itself: Acute and convalescent COVID-19 samples came from the United States, Italy and Spain. T cells, B-cell-depleted T cells, or PBMCs provided the cDNA or gDNA that served as material.

In the authors' workflow: Amplifying reference gene primers gave estimates of nucleated cell counts. The assay was immunoSEQ multiplex PCR, and TCRdb's table has in-frame clones only and misses some. V, J and clone size are those of that table, while D and trimming were read from the DNA. The sample has over 85,000 clones, approximately 80% seen once. Germline V lookup: CDR1 SGHTA, CDR2 FQGNSA. The CDR3 loop spans 14 amino acids. V was clipped by 5 bases and J by 5 bases, with 15 bases between them. The chain joins TRBV7-2 to TRBJ2-5, with a weak D call TRBD2 (5 bases). This TCR derives from a human donor in a cohort sampled during active COVID-19. The material sequenced was peripheral blood. As DNA, the CDR3 is TGTGCCAGCAGCAACGGACTCCCTTGGGAGACCCAGTACTTC. Its protein is CASSNGLPWETQYF.